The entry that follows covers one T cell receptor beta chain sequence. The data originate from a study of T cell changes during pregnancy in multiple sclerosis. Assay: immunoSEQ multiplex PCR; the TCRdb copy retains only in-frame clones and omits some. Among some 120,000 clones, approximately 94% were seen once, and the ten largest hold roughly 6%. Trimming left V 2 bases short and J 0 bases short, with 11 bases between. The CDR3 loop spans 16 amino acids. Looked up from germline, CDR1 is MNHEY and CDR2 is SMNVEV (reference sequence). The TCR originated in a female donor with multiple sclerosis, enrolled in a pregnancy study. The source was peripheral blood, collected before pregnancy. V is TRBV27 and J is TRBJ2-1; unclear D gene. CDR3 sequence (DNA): TGTGCCAGCAGTTTAAATCTACAGAGCTCCTACAATGAGCAGTTCTTC. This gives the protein CASSLNLQSSYNEQFF.